This T cell receptor beta chain was obtained from a study of beta chain features in type 1 diabetes. About the study: Patients shared similar age, gender and cell yields with healthy donors.

In its sample, this clone was seen a few times. Its antigen remains unknown. This CDR3 is built from 16 residues. Germline V lookup: CDR1 MGHRA, CDR2 YSYEKL. V was cut by 1 base and J by 5 bases, with 17 bases left in between. Sorting that relied on CD45RO/CCR7/CD25/CD127/CD95/CD27 yielded CD4+ naive, central memory, regulatory and stem cell-like memory cells. Isolated RNA was reverse transcribed in full, so expressed TCRB transcripts were sequenced. Sequencing used immunoSEQ multiplex PCR; TCRdb keeps in-frame clones, though not all of them. The data contain around 170,000 clones, roughly 10% of them singletons. Points from the study as a whole: Within each of all four CD4+ subsets, Type 1 diabetes patients had TCRB CDR3s that were moderately but significantly shorter. Comparison showed that naive, central memory and Treg TCRB repertoires appeared more similar among patients than among healthy donors.

The sample consisted of central memory CD4+ T cells from blood. V usage is TRBV4-1 and J usage is TRBJ2-5; possible D gene TRBD2, 5 bases. The receptor's source is a woman aged 30 to 39 with type 1 diabetes. The CDR3 DNA follows: TGCGCCAGCAGCCAAGCCCCCGTAGGAGGTCCCGAGACCCAGTACTTC. It encodes CASSQAPVGGPETQYF.